A single TCR beta chain is shown here with its context. The sample comes from a study of blood T cell repertoires in COVID-19. About the study: Spain, Italy and the United States supplied samples that represented acute and convalescent COVID-19.

CDR3 size: 14 residues. The V gene end was trimmed by 7 bases and the J gene end by 2 bases; junction bases not matched to a gene: 5. Germline V CDR1 and CDR2: SGHNT, YYREEE (reference sequence). Cohort 3 donors were reported recovered after two negative PCRs, clearance, or symptom resolution. Study processing details: Amplifying reference gene primers gave estimates of nucleated cell counts. The method was immunoSEQ multiplex PCR; TCRdb's version includes in-frame clones alone and lacks a portion of them. The V and J calls and clone size were taken over from that table, and D and trimming were inferred from the DNA. The repertoire consists of 200,000 to 250,000 clones, with about nine tenths occurring once and the leading ten covering over 1%.

V gene TRBV5-4 combines with J gene TRBJ2-3; the match to TRBD2 covers 9 bases. Sequencing was performed on PBMCs or T cells enriched from blood (not recorded which). The TCR originated in a man between 25 and 39 years old who had recovered from COVID-19. CDR3 sequence (DNA): TGTGCCAGCGGAGCGGGGGGTCCCACAGATACGCAGTATTTT. It codes for CASGAGGPTDTQYF.